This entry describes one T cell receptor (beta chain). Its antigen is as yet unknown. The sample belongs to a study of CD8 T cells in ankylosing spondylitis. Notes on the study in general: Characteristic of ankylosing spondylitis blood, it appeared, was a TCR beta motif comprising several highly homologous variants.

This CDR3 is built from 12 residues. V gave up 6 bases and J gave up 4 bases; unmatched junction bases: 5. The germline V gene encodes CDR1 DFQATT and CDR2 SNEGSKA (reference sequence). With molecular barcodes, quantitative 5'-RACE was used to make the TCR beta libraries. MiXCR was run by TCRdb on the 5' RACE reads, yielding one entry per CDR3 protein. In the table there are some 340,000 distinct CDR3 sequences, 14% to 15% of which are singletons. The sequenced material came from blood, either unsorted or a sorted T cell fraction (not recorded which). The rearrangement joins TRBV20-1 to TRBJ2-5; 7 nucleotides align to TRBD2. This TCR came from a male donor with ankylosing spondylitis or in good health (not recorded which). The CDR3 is CSAGGRGETQYF. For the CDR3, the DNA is TGCAGTGCAGGCGGGAGAGGAGAGACCCAGTACTTC.